One T cell receptor (beta chain) is described in this entry. This clone occurred a few times. This receptor's antigen is unknown. No much larger clonotype is one base removed from it; base qualities were not supplied. Patients with a history of autoimmune disease or receiving systemic immunosuppression were excluded from the trial. Peripheral blood for TCR sequencing was drawn from every dose cohort at baseline, at cycle 4 day 1 and at cycle 7 day 1. The samples were drawn from a first-in-human, open-label, multicenter phase I dose-escalation trial of ivuxolimab. The trial enrolled adults with locally advanced or metastatic head and neck squamous cell, hepatocellular, melanoma or renal cell carcinoma. Before TCR sequencing, CD4+ T cells and CD8+ T cells from peripheral blood were sorted into separate populations. This sample stems from a study of OX40 agonist ivuxolimab in advanced cancers. Notes on the research overall: The costimulatory receptor OX40 (CD134) was targeted by ivuxolimab, a fully human IgG2 agonistic monoclonal antibody. The paper covers the monotherapy dose-escalation part of the phase I ivuxolimab trial, which included N = 52 patients. Partial responses were achieved by three dose-escalation patients, of whom one had hepatocellular carcinoma and two had cutaneous melanoma. In the dose-escalation cohort, over 65% of patients were male, and the mean age was approximately 60 years, with a range of roughly 23 to 85. Of the 50 or so patients in dose escalation, 19 had hepatocellular carcinoma, about 15 had melanoma, 9 had renal cell carcinoma and 9 had head and neck cancer. The purpose of peripheral TCRbeta sequencing was to test whether ivuxolimab changed TCR sequence diversity and led to clonal T-cell expansion. Intravenous ivuxolimab was administered to patients every 2 weeks at six dose levels: 0.01, 0.1, 0.3, 1.5, 3 and 10 mg/kg. Patients were allowed to have had prior anti-PD-1, anti-PD-L1 or anti-CTLA-4 therapy, and approximately 41% of the dose-escalation patients had previously received checkpoint inhibitors. What the study reported, not specific to this receptor: After ivuxolimab, more expanded clones were found on average in CD8+ T cells than in CD4+ T cells. Antigen specificity was not determined for the clonally expanded peripheral T cells. Low levels of normalized T-cell clonal expansion were also seen in some patients who did not respond. At doses of 0.1 to 3.0 mg/kg, clonal expansion of both CD4+ and CD8+ blood T cells was observed from baseline to week 6. In the 0.1-3.0 mg/kg groups, partial responders had among the lowest normalized peripheral clonal expansion, particularly in CD8+ T cells.

Genomic DNA was isolated from the sorted cells so that the TCRbeta CDR3 region could be sequenced. The immunoSEQ Assay was used to sequence the TCRbeta CDR3 regions. TCRdb took this table from immuneACCESS and kept in-frame rearrangements with V and J called. Such tables lack part of the clones; where checked against another copy, unresolved V genes explain under half of the gap, and the rest is unexplained. The sample has 55,000 to 75,000 clones on record, about four fifths of them singletons. The ten largest clonotypes hold 1% of the sample. The junction shows trimming of 3 bases on V and 5 bases on J, plus 11 bases between the germline ends. The CDR3, cysteine through phenylalanine, is 13 amino acids long. Only the CDR3 part of the read is kept: 39 bases, read in frame from the first base. Via the germline V gene (reference sequence), CDR1 is LNHDA and CDR2 SQIVND.

The sample here was CD4+ or CD8+ T cells sorted from blood, taken in a trial of the OX40 agonist ivuxolimab. The sequence joins TRBV19 to TRBJ2-7, with the D gene tentatively TRBD1 or TRBD2, based on 6 matching bases in each. This receptor was obtained from an adult with an advanced solid tumor such as melanoma, head and neck, liver or kidney cancer. The base sequence is TGTGCCAGTAGTATTCCCGGGGGCAACGAGCAGTACTTC. Translation gives CASSIPGGNEQYF. The variable domain in full, with residues beyond the CDR3 obtained from the reference TRBV19 and TRBJ2-7 genes, is DGGITQSPKYLFRKEGQNVTLSCEQNLNHDAMYWYRQDPGQGLRLIYYSQIVNDFQKGDIAEGYSVSREKKESFPLTVTSAQKNPTAFYLCASSIPGGNEQYFGPGTRLTVT.